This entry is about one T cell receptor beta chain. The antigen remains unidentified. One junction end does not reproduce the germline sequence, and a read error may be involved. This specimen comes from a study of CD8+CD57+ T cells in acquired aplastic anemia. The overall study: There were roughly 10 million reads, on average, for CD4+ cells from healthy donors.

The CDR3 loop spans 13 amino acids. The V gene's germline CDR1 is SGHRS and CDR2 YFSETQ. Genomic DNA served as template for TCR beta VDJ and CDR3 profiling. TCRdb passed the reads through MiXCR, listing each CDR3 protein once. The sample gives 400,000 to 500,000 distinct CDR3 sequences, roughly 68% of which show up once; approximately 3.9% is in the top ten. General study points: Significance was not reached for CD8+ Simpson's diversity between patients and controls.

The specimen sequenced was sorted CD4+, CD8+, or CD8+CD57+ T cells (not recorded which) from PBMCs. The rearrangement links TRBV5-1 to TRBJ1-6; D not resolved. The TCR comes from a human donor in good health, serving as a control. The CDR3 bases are TGTGCCAGCAGCCTGGATCCTAATTCGGCCCTCCACTTT. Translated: CASSLDPNSALHF.